This T cell receptor (beta chain) was retrieved from a study of CD8 T cells in ankylosing spondylitis. This CDR3 contains 14 residues. V gave up 0 bases and J gave up 9 bases, with 14 bases separating them. Germline CDR1 is SGHAT and CDR2 is FQNNGV. This clonotype has just a few counts. The antigen is unknown. Libraries for TCR beta were made by quantitative 5'-RACE with molecular barcodes. TCRdb reprocessed the 5' RACE reads via MiXCR and lists one record per CDR3 protein. This repertoire shows some 300,000 distinct CDR3 sequences, roughly 20% found once; its top ten account for under 4%. Findings of the study overall: Disease-linked clones bore a CD8+ phenotype and were relatively rare in peripheral blood. For ankylosing spondylitis blood, a TCR beta motif of 7 or 8 highly homologous variants appeared characteristic.

This sequence originates from a female donor with ankylosing spondylitis or in good health (not recorded which). Sequenced sample: blood, either unsorted or a sorted T cell fraction (not recorded which). The genes are TRBV11-2 and TRBJ2-5; D may be TRBD2 (5 bases). DNA for the CDR3: TGTGCCAGCAGCTTAGAACGGCTAGCAAATTCCCAGTACTTC. It is translated as CASSLERLANSQYF.